A single sample gave rise to the 18 T cell receptor beta chains below, sequenced in a study of cytomegalovirus exposure and HLA in healthy donors. The PCR ran on 60 Vbeta and 13 Jbeta primers. Method: immunoSEQ multiplex PCR; TCRdb's copy keeps in-frame clones and lacks some. The table has 100,000 to 120,000 clones, 75% to 90% seen once. What was sequenced was PBMCs. Receptors originate from a man aged 35-49 years in good health and CMV-seronegative.

The rearrangement uses TRBV7-8 and TRBJ1-1; D perhaps matches TRBD1 (6 bases). CDR1 is SGHVS and CDR2 is FQNEAQ in the germline V gene. The CDR3 is 15 amino acids. The V end was cut by 1 base, the J end by 0 bases, with 9 bases between. The CDR3 reads CASSLVPGVNTEAFF. The DNA for the CDR3 is TGTGCCAGCAGCTTAGTCCCAGGGGTGAACACTGAAGCTTTCTTT.

The rearrangement uses TRBV6-5 and TRBJ2-3; 13 nucleotides line up with TRBD2. There are 14 residues in the CDR3. Germline V CDR1 and CDR2: MNHEY, SVGAGI. The trim removed 8 bases at V and 4 bases at J, leaving 3 bases unmatched. The CDR3 DNA sequence: TGTGCCAGCCGGACTAGCGGGGGCCCAGATACGCAGTATTTT. Translating it yields CASRTSGGPDTQYF.

The chain employs TRBV16 and TRBJ1-3; weak D call: TRBD1 (5 bases). Germline lookup yields CDR1 KGHSY and CDR2 FQNENV. CDR3 length equals 15 residues. Trimming took 2 bases from V and 0 from J, leaving 8 bases between them. In nucleotides, the CDR3 is TGTGCCAGCAGCCAACGACAGTCCTCTGGAAACACCATATATTTT. This encodes CASSQRQSSGNTIYF.

The chain recombines TRBV5-1 with TRBJ2-7, with 9 bases identical to TRBD1. Germline assignment: CDR1 SGHRS and CDR2 YFSETQ. This CDR3 has 17 amino acids. The V and J ends lost 3 bases and 2 bases, in that order; junction bases with no gene match: 12. The CDR3 region has the DNA TGCGCCAGCAGCTCGATTCCACAGGGGGCAGGGGCCTACGAGCAGTACTTC. Amino acids: CASSSIPQGAGAYEQYF.

The rearrangement uses TRBV5-4 and TRBJ2-1, with 10 bases matching TRBD2. In germline, CDR1 is SGHNT, CDR2 YYREEE (reference sequence). The CDR3 spans 13 residues. The J segment lost 7 bases and the V segment lost 4 bases, leaving 2 bases of the junction unmatched. The CDR3 sequence is CASSHSGGNEQFF. As DNA, the CDR3 is TGTGCCAGCAGCCATAGCGGGGGGAATGAGCAGTTCTTC.

V usage is TRBV7-7 and J usage is TRBJ1-5; 7 nucleotides agree with TRBD1. The CDR3 has 13 residues. Germline V CDR1 and CDR2: SSHAT, FNYEAQ (reference sequence). With 5 bases clipped from V and 4 bases from J, the junction kept 2 bases outside the gene matches. The CDR3: CASSRDRNQPQHF. The CDR3 DNA sequence: TGTGCCAGCAGCCGGGACAGAAATCAGCCCCAGCATTTT. Drawing the rest from reference TRBV7-7 and TRBJ1-5, the complete variable domain is GAGVSQSPRYKVTKRGQDVTLRCDPISSHATLYWYQQALGQGPEFLTYFNYEAQPDKSGLPSDRFSAERPEGSISTLTIQRTEQRDSAMYRCASSRDRNQPQHFGDGTRLSIL.

The V gene is TRBV30, the J gene TRBJ2-1; D is uncertain. This CDR3 comprises 13 residues. Germline-derived CDR1 and CDR2 are GTSNPN and SVGIG (reference sequence). The V gene lost 4 bases and the J gene lost 1 base, with 8 bases spanning the gap. CDR3 protein: CAWTSMSYNEQFF. The CDR3 DNA reads as TGTGCCTGGACCTCTATGTCCTACAATGAGCAGTTCTTC.

The J gene is TRBJ1-3, the V gene TRBV6-1; D might be TRBD1 (5 bases). The CDR3 runs to 14 residues. V was cut by 6 bases and J by 2 bases, with 11 bases left in between. Germline V gene data show CDR1 as MNHNS and CDR2 as SASEGT. The CDR3 reads CASRGRGTGNTIYF. In DNA form, the CDR3 reads TGTGCCAGCAGGGGGAGGGGTACTGGAAACACCATATATTTT.

The chain joins TRBV27 to TRBJ1-5; D ambiguous. V was clipped by 5 bases and J by 0 bases, with 11 bases between them. This CDR3 contains 15 residues. Germline CDR1 reads MNHEY; CDR2 reads SMNVEV (reference sequence). The CDR3 is CASSPSTYSNQPQHF. The CDR3 nucleotides read TGTGCCAGCAGTCCTAGTACATATAGCAATCAGCCCCAGCATTTT.

This chain connects TRBV6-5 to TRBJ1-2, with TRBD1 matching over 7 bases. V lost 6 bases, J lost 8 bases, and 9 bases stayed unmatched. This CDR3 is 13 amino acids long. The germline V gene has CDR1 MNHEY and CDR2 SVGAGI. The CDR3 DNA follows: TGTGCCAGCAGCCCCGGGACAGTCTTAGGCTACACCTTC. This translates into CASSPGTVLGYTF.

This chain joins TRBV2 and TRBJ1-5, with 8 bases matching TRBD1. The V segment lost 8 bases and the J segment 7 bases; nucleotides outside the gene matches: 10. The germline CDR1 and CDR2 sequences are SNHLY and FYNNEI. The CDR3 runs 14 residues. For the CDR3, the DNA is TGTGCCAGCGGACAGGGTGGGGGTTGGCAGCCCCAGCATTTT. Residues: CASGQGGGWQPQHF.

The count of this clone is one. The chain combines TRBV4-1 with TRBJ2-3, with D uncertain. CDR1 is MGHRA and CDR2 is YSYEKL in the germline V gene. This CDR3 region has 16 residues. V lost 0 bases and J lost 4, with 14 bases in between. This CDR3 is CASSQDTVAFPDTQYF. CDR3 bases: TGCGCCAGCAGCCAAGATACGGTAGCTTTCCCAGATACGCAGTATTTT.

A word on this clone: Other DNA sequences in this sample translate to the same CDR3. The rearrangement uses TRBV15 and TRBJ1-5, with D tentatively TRBD1 (6 bases). This CDR3 is built from 15 residues. Germline assignment: CDR1 LNHNV and CDR2 YYDKDF (reference sequence). The V end lost 1 base, the J end lost 1 base, and 8 bases lay between the germline ends. The CDR3 DNA reads TGTGCCACCAGCAGAGGTCAGGGGAGCAATCAGCCCCAGCATTTT. Protein: CATSRGQGSNQPQHF.

CDR3 loop: CASSFRSGGTYEQYF. The CDR3 region has the DNA TGTGCCAGCAGTTTCCGTTCGGGGGGAACCTACGAGCAGTACTTC. V usage is TRBV27 and J usage is TRBJ2-7; TRBD2 matches at 7 bases. This CDR3 region has 15 residues. From germline, CDR1 is MNHEY and CDR2 SMNVEV (reference sequence). Trimming at V came to 3 bases and at J to 2 bases, leaving 7 bases not matched to a gene.

J is TRBJ2-1 and V is TRBV5-4; 9 nucleotides align to TRBD1. The CDR3 is 17 residues long. In germline, CDR1 is SGHNT, CDR2 YYREEE (reference sequence). J was trimmed by 3 bases and V by 3 bases; bases with no gene match: 10. As DNA, the CDR3 is TGTGCCAGCAGCTCAGACCCCGGGACAGGGATCTACAATGAGCAGTTCTTC. This encodes CASSSDPGTGIYNEQFF.

Comments on this clone: This sample includes further DNA sequences coding for the same CDR3. The chain is built from TRBV5-1 and TRBJ1-4; no definite D call. The V end lost 0 bases, the J end lost 5 bases, and 8 bases lay between the germline ends. The germline CDR1 and CDR2 sequences are SGHRS and YFSETQ. This CDR3 has 14 residues. CDR3 loop: CASSLGGGNEKLFF. CDR3 nucleotides: TGCGCCAGCAGCTTGGGGGGAGGGAATGAAAAACTGTTTTTT.

The chain carries TRBV7-9 and TRBJ1-4; possible D gene TRBD1, 6 bases. The V end lost 5 bases, the J end lost 5 bases, and 12 bases lay between the germline ends. The CDR3 runs to 14 residues. The germline CDR1 and CDR2 sequences are SEHNR and FQNEAQ (reference sequence). The CDR3 spells CASSHFDRNEKLFF. The CDR3 DNA sequence: TGTGCCAGCAGCCATTTCGACAGGAATGAAAAACTGTTTTTT.

The J gene is TRBJ1-1, the V gene TRBV7-9; TRBD1 matches at 9 bases. The ends lost 1 base at V and 3 bases at J; junction bases unmatched: 3. Germline V gene lookup returns CDR1 SEHNR and CDR2 FQNEAQ (reference sequence). CDR3 length equals 15 residues. CDR3: CASSLDWTGDTEAFF. CDR3 DNA: TGTGCCAGCAGCTTAGATTGGACAGGGGACACTGAAGCTTTCTTT.